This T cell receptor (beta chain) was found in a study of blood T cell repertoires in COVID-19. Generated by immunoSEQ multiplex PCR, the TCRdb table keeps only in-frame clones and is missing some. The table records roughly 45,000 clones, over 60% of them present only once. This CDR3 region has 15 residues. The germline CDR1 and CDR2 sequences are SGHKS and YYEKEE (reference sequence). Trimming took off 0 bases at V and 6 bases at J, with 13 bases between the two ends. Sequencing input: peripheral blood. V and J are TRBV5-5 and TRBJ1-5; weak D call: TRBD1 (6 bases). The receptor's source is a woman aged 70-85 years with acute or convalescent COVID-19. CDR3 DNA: TGTGCCAGCAGCTTGGGTTCAGGGGCCGGTCAGCCCCAGCATTTT. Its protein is CASSLGSGAGQPQHF.